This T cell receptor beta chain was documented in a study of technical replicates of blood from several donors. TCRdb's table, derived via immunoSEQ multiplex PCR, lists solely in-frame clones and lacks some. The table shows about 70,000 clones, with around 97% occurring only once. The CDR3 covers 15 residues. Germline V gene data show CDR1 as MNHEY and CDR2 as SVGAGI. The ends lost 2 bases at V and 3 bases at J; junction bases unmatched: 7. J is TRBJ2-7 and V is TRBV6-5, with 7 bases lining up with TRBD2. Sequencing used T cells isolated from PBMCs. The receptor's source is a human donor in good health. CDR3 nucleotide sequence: TGTGCCAGCAGTTACCGCGGGGGAGGCGGCTACGAGCAGTACTTC. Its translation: CASSYRGGGGYEQYF.